These 22 T cell receptor beta chains were all obtained from the same sample, sequenced in a study of blood T cell repertoires in COVID-19. Using immunoSEQ multiplex PCR, the repertoire was profiled, and TCRdb retains in-frame clones only, with some absent. The table shows roughly 150,000 clones, with 81% occurring only once. Specimen: PBMCs or T cells enriched from blood (not recorded which). Source of these receptors: a woman aged 40 to 55 with acute COVID-19.

This clone was detected once. V gene TRBV29-1 combines with J gene TRBJ1-2; the D is unclear. Germline V gene sequence: CDR1 SQVTM, CDR2 ANQGSEA. The V end was cut by 0 bases, the J end by 1 base, with 6 bases between. The CDR3 runs to 13 residues. Written as DNA, the CDR3 is TGCAGCGTTGAAGACGGGGTTAACTATGGCTACACCTTC. Protein: CSVEDGVNYGYTF.

This clone was seen only once. CDR3 in amino acids: CASSMTGGDTEAFF. As DNA, the CDR3 is TGTGCCAGTAGTATGACGGGGGGGGACACTGAAGCTTTCTTT. V usage is TRBV19 and J usage is TRBJ1-1; perhaps TRBD1 as D (5 bases). Germline V lookup: CDR1 LNHDA, CDR2 SQIVND (reference sequence). V was shortened by 3 bases and J by 3 bases, with 11 bases between the two germline ends. This CDR3 spans 14 amino acids. Complete variable domain (other parts from reference TRBV19 and TRBJ1-1): DGGITQSPKYLFRKEGQNVTLSCEQNLNHDAMYWYRQDPGQGLRLIYYSQIVNDFQKGDIAEGYSVSREKKESFPLTVTSAQKNPTAFYLCASSMTGGDTEAFFGQGTRLTVV.

The chain uses TRBV19 and TRBJ2-5; the match to TRBD2 covers 11 bases. V shed 5 bases, J shed 1 base, and the junction held 6 bases outside the gene matches. Germline CDR1 and CDR2: LNHDA and SQIVND (reference sequence). The CDR3 extends over 16 amino acids. The CDR3 is CASSELAGVSQETQYF. Written as DNA, the CDR3 is TGTGCCAGTAGTGAACTAGCGGGAGTATCCCAAGAGACCCAGTACTTC.

This clone was picked up a small number of times. J is TRBJ2-5 and V is TRBV7-2; maybe TRBD1 (6 bases). Germline loops: CDR1 SGHTA, CDR2 FQGNSA. The CDR3 runs 15 residues. Trimming removed 1 base at V and 9 bases at J, with 18 bases between. The CDR3 nucleotides are TGTGCCAGCAGCTTAGAGGGCAGGGGCCAGGGTCCCCAGTACTTC. It specifies CASSLEGRGQGPQYF.

The rearrangement joins TRBV5-4 to TRBJ2-6; TRBD2 might be the D (6 bases). The CDR3 has 16 amino acids. Germline V CDR1 and CDR2: SGHNT, YYREEE (reference sequence). CDR3 in amino acids: CATRRELLSGANVLTF. The CDR3 coding sequence is TGTGCGACGAGGAGGGAACTCCTCTCTGGGGCCAACGTCCTGACTTTC.

This chain uses TRBV10-3 with TRBJ2-1, with 14 bases that match TRBD2. The CDR3 totals 16 residues. With 6 bases clipped from V and 5 bases from J, the junction kept 6 bases outside the gene matches. Germline V gene sequence: CDR1 ENHRY, CDR2 SYGVKD. The CDR3 loop reads CAIRGTSGSGDNEQFF. CDR3 nucleotide sequence: TGTGCCATCAGGGGGACTAGCGGGAGTGGGGACAATGAGCAGTTCTTC.

V is TRBV6-5 and J is TRBJ2-1; TRBD1 agrees at 11 bases. The CDR3 is 15 amino acids. Germline-derived CDR1 and CDR2 are MNHEY and SVGAGI. The V and J ends lost 8 bases and 9 bases, in that order; junction bases with no gene match: 12. The CDR3 region is CASGGGDRGSSEQFF. The CDR3 region has the DNA TGTGCCAGCGGGGGAGGGGACAGGGGGTCGAGTGAGCAGTTCTTC.

The chain couples TRBV18 to TRBJ1-1; D is ambiguous. This CDR3 comprises 13 residues. The germline gives CDR1 KGHSH, CDR2 LQKENI. V lost 6 bases, J lost 3 bases, and 11 bases lay in between. DNA of the CDR3: TGTGCCAGCTCTACAGTTCCACACACTGAAGCTTTCTTT. Its protein product is CASSTVPHTEAFF.

A single count supports this clone. This chain connects TRBV18 to TRBJ1-1, with 7 bases aligning to TRBD1. The V and J ends lost 0 bases and 0 bases, in that order; junction bases with no gene match: 1. The CDR3 is 15 amino acids. The V gene's germline CDR1 is KGHSH and CDR2 LQKENI. CDR3 DNA sequence: TGTGCCAGCTCACCACCGGGACAGATGAACACTGAAGCTTTCTTT. This encodes CASSPPGQMNTEAFF.

The V gene is TRBV5-4, the J gene TRBJ2-7; 7 bases agree with TRBD1. The junction had 4 bases not matched to a gene; V was cut back by 3 bases and J by 4 bases. The CDR3 is made up of 13 amino acids. Germline CDR1 reads SGHNT; CDR2 reads YYREEE (reference sequence). CDR3 DNA: TGTGCCAGCAGCTCCGAGGGACAGTACGAGCAGTACGTC. This gives the protein CASSSEGQYEQYV.

This clone was seen just once. The chain recombines TRBV28 with TRBJ1-1; 10 nucleotides agree with TRBD1. Germline values: CDR1 MDHEN, CDR2 SYDVKM. The CDR3 is 15 amino acids. The V gene end was trimmed by 2 bases and the J gene end by 13 bases; junction bases not matched to a gene: 13. This CDR3 reads CASSLDRGRGIKVFF. The CDR3 DNA follows: TGTGCCAGCAGTTTAGACAGGGGGCGCGGGATCAAGGTTTTCTTT.

The gene calls are TRBV5-1 and TRBJ2-6; 7 bases fit TRBD1. The CDR3 contains 19 residues. Trimming removed 4 bases from V and 1 base from J; junction bases left unmatched: 14. CDR1 is SGHRS and CDR2 is YFSETQ in the germline V gene. The CDR3 loop reads CASSPATGNLLSGANVLTF. The CDR3 region has the DNA TGCGCCAGCAGCCCCGCGACAGGGAACCTCCTTTCTGGGGCCAACGTCCTGACTTTC.

The J gene is TRBJ1-3, the V gene TRBV5-6; no reliable D call. Germline-derived CDR1 and CDR2 are SGHDT and YYEEEE. The CDR3 is made up of 13 amino acids. Between the trimmed V and J ends, which lost 4 bases and 3 bases, there was a span of 8 bases. CDR3 sequence reads: CASSLNDGNTIYF. In DNA, the CDR3 is TGTGCCAGCAGCCTAAATGATGGAAACACCATATATTTT.

The chain carries TRBV20-1 and TRBJ2-1; D not resolved. This CDR3 is built from 14 residues. Per the germline V gene, CDR1 is DFQATT and CDR2 is SNEGSKA (reference sequence). The V end was cut by 3 bases, the J end by 4 bases, with 13 bases between. The CDR3 DNA follows: TGCAGTGCTAGTGCCCTTAGCACTTACAATGAGCAGTTCTTC. It codes for CSASALSTYNEQFF.

The chain carries TRBV30 and TRBJ1-5, with D tentatively TRBD1 (6 bases). The germline V gene encodes CDR1 GTSNPN and CDR2 SVGIG (reference sequence). The V and J ends lost 0 bases and 7 bases respectively, with 10 bases between them. The CDR3 runs 13 residues. DNA of the CDR3: TGTGCCTGGAGTGTACGGGGGGCCCAGCCCCAGCATTTT. Its translation is CAWSVRGAQPQHF.

The chain uses TRBV19 and TRBJ2-6; 9 positions match TRBD1. This CDR3 is built from 19 residues. CDR1 is LNHDA and CDR2 is SQIVND in the germline V gene (reference sequence). The ends lost 8 bases at V and 0 bases at J; junction bases unmatched: 14. The CDR3 reads CASVQLWDREDSGANVLTF. CDR3 nucleotide sequence: TGTGCCAGTGTGCAACTTTGGGACAGGGAGGACTCTGGGGCCAACGTCCTGACTTTC. Drawing the rest from reference TRBV19 and TRBJ2-6, the complete variable domain is DGGITQSPKYLFRKEGQNVTLSCEQNLNHDAMYWYRQDPGQGLRLIYYSQIVNDFQKGDIAEGYSVSREKKESFPLTVTSAQKNPTAFYLCASVQLWDREDSGANVLTFGAGSRLTVL.

The genes are TRBV30 and TRBJ1-2; 8 nucleotides agree with TRBD1. The length of the CDR3 is 13 residues. Trimming removed 5 bases from V and 1 base from J; junction bases left unmatched: 3. CDR1 and CDR2 from the germline V gene are GTSNPN and SVGIG (reference sequence). The CDR3 nucleotides read TGTGCCTGGCGGGACAGGCTTAACTATGGCTACACCTTC. Translating it yields CAWRDRLNYGYTF.

This sequence joins TRBV6-5 and TRBJ2-7; D is perhaps TRBD2 (7 bases). Looked up from germline, CDR1 is MNHEY and CDR2 is SVGAGI. V dropped 5 bases and J dropped 3 bases, with 11 bases sitting between them. The CDR3 loop spans 13 amino acids. CDR3 in amino acids: CASSRGGRYEQYF. The DNA of the CDR3 is TGTGCCAGCAGTAGGGGGGGGCGCTACGAGCAGTACTTC.

This chain uses TRBV6-5 with TRBJ1-5; 9 positions agree with TRBD1. This CDR3 spans 14 amino acids. Germline V CDR1 and CDR2: MNHEY, SVGAGI. The CDR3, as DNA: TGTGCGATCGTTGGGACAGGGATGTTTCAGCCCCAGCATTTT. This codes for CAIVGTGMFQPQHF.

This clone was picked up a small number of times. This sequence joins TRBV27 and TRBJ2-3, with 9 nucleotides matching TRBD2. The CDR3 extends over 19 amino acids. The J segment lost 0 bases and the V segment lost 4 bases, leaving 14 bases of the junction unmatched. Germline-derived CDR1 and CDR2 are MNHEY and SMNVEV (reference sequence). CDR3 nucleotides: TGTGCCAGCAGTTATTTACCGGGACTAGCTCCTCTGAGCACAGATACGCAGTATTTT. Its translation is CASSYLPGLAPLSTDTQYF.

This rearrangement joins TRBV6-5 to TRBJ1-3, with a possible D match to TRBD1 (5 bases). V gave up 0 bases and J gave up 4 bases, with 13 bases separating them. CDR1 is MNHEY and CDR2 is SVGAGI in the germline V gene. The CDR3 runs to 16 residues. The CDR3 nucleotides read TGTGCCAGCAGTTACTCACCGAGGCAGGGAGGAAACACCATATATTTT. Translating gives CASSYSPRQGGNTIYF.

This chain uses TRBV5-1 with TRBJ2-5; 9 bases align to TRBD2. This CDR3 is 15 amino acids long. Germline loops: CDR1 SGHRS, CDR2 YFSETQ. The J segment lost 7 bases and the V segment lost 4 bases, leaving 11 bases of the junction unmatched. CDR3 sequence (DNA): TGCGCCAGCAGCGGGATAGCGGGAGCTGGGGGGACCCAGTACTTC. This gives the protein CASSGIAGAGGTQYF.